Here is one T cell receptor beta chain with its context. These data come from a study of blood T cell repertoires in COVID-19. The wider study: The samples span acute and convalescent COVID-19 from the United States, Italy and Spain.

The length of the CDR3 is 13 residues. Germline values: CDR1 SGHNT, CDR2 YENEEA. V dropped 5 bases and J dropped 4 bases, with 9 bases sitting between them. Participants spanned ages about 18 to 100 years and resided in fewer than 30 US areas. Cohorts were determined from participant-reported clinical history. Profiled with immunoSEQ multiplex PCR; TCRdb holds only in-frame clones, not every one. The sample includes over 250,000 clones, roughly 87% of them seen just once. The clonotype comes from a woman under 30 who had recovered from COVID-19. Source material: PBMCs or T cells enriched from blood (not recorded which). This chain joins TRBV11-3 and TRBJ2-1; D gene unclear. DNA for the CDR3: TGTGCCAGCAGCCTCCGGGTTTACAATGAGCAGTTCTTC. As protein: CASSLRVYNEQFF.